These 26 T cell receptor beta chains were sequenced from one sample in a study of OX40 agonist ivuxolimab in advanced cancers. Here immunoSEQ multiplex PCR was the method, and the copy in TCRdb shows in-frame clones only, minus some. Found here are 30,000 to 40,000 clones, roughly 89% of them singletons; the top ten hold over 0.55%. The source was CD4+ or CD8+ T cells sorted from blood, collected in a trial of the OX40 agonist ivuxolimab. These receptors all stem from an adult with an advanced solid tumor such as melanoma, head and neck, liver or kidney cancer.

The gene calls are TRBV6-1 and TRBJ1-6; TRBD1 aligns across 7 bases. The CDR3 covers 14 residues. The V gene end was trimmed by 8 bases and the J gene end by 12 bases; junction bases not matched to a gene: 13. CDR1 and CDR2 (germline): MNHNS, SASEGT. The CDR3 loop is CASYKTGAGEPLHF. CDR3 bases: TGTGCCAGCTATAAAACAGGGGCCGGCGAACCCCTCCACTTT.

The chain carries TRBV10-3 and TRBJ1-1; D is uncertain. This CDR3 is built from 14 residues. Per the germline V gene, CDR1 is ENHRY and CDR2 is SYGVKD. V shed 6 bases and J shed 9 bases, with 20 bases lying between them. The CDR3 here is CAIRPDGLVSKAFF. The CDR3 DNA reads TGTGCCATCAGACCCGACGGTCTTGTTTCGAAAGCTTTCTTT.

V and J are TRBV25-1 and TRBJ1-5; 7 nucleotides match TRBD1. The CDR3 length is 15 residues. Germline V gene data show CDR1 as MGHDK and CDR2 as SYGVNS. V trimming: 4 bases; J trimming: 7 bases; junction bases outside the gene matches: 10. CDR3 loop: CASSGTQGGGQPQHF. The CDR3 nucleotides are TGTGCCAGCAGTGGCACCCAGGGGGGTGGCCAGCCCCAGCATTTT.

The chain uses TRBV5-1 and TRBJ1-1; 7 bases align to TRBD1. The CDR3 sequence is 16 residues long. Germline V lookup: CDR1 SGHRS, CDR2 YFSETQ. V was clipped by 2 bases and J by 2 bases; unmatched bases: 9. The CDR3 loop is CASSLHSEGGNTEAFF. The CDR3 DNA is TGCGCCAGCAGCTTACATTCCGAAGGGGGCAACACTGAAGCTTTCTTT.

The chain recombines TRBV5-1 with TRBJ2-1, with TRBD2 identical over 14 bases. Germline lookup yields CDR1 SGHRS and CDR2 YFSETQ. The junction had 11 bases not matched to a gene; V was cut back by 4 bases and J by 2 bases. The CDR3 runs 19 residues. The CDR3 DNA reads TGCGCCAGCAGCCCTCGACTAGCGGGGGGGCCTAGGACCTACAATGAGCAGTTCTTC. Amino acids: CASSPRLAGGPRTYNEQFF.

The rearrangement uses TRBV6-5 and TRBJ2-3; D perhaps matches TRBD2 (6 bases). Germline values: CDR1 MNHEY, CDR2 SVGAGI. With 5 bases removed from V and 5 bases from J, the gap between germline ends came to 17 bases. CDR3 length: 15 amino acids. Here the CDR3 DNA reads TGTGCCAGCAGTCGCTACGGACTATCGGGAGATACGCAGTATTTT. Its protein product is CASSRYGLSGDTQYF.

This rearrangement joins TRBV4-3 to TRBJ2-7; possibly TRBD1 for D (6 bases). The germline CDR1 and CDR2 sequences are LGHNA and YSLEER. The CDR3 totals 15 residues. Trimming stripped 4 bases from V and 1 base from J, with 14 bases between. The CDR3 loop reads CASSRLPDSSYEQYF. The CDR3 DNA sequence: TGCGCCAGCAGCCGATTGCCGGACAGTTCCTACGAGCAGTACTTC.

The chain couples TRBV28 to TRBJ1-2; TRBD1 might be the D (5 bases). V was shortened by 6 bases and J by 5 bases, with 16 bases between the two germline ends. Looked up from germline, CDR1 is MDHEN and CDR2 is SYDVKM. The CDR3 is 14 residues long. CDR3 loop: CASRQESEGYGYTF. The CDR3 bases are TGTGCCAGCAGGCAGGAGTCCGAGGGGTATGGCTACACCTTC.

This chain uses TRBV5-6 with TRBJ1-1; 7 bases are a match to TRBD1. The V and J ends lost 7 bases and 6 bases, in that order; junction bases with no gene match: 9. The CDR3 is 13 amino acids. The germline V gene encodes CDR1 SGHDT and CDR2 YYEEEE. The CDR3 coding sequence is TGTGCCAGCTCACCAGGGGGAGTTGCTGAAGCTTTCTTT. This translates into CASSPGGVAEAFF.

J is TRBJ1-2 and V is TRBV6-5; D is possibly TRBD1 (5 bases). The CDR3 runs to 15 residues. Trimming took 4 bases from V and 8 from J, leaving 20 bases between them. CDR1 MNHEY and CDR2 SVGAGI come from the germline V gene. The CDR3 here is CASSWQDTHRRGYTF. CDR3 nucleotide sequence: TGTGCCAGCAGTTGGCAGGACACCCATCGGCGAGGCTACACCTTC.

Here the CDR3 reads CASSEAGGGEQYF. CDR3 DNA sequence: TGCGCCAGCAGCGAGGCAGGGGGAGGCGAGCAGTACTTC. J is TRBJ2-7 and V is TRBV5-1; possible D gene TRBD1, 7 bases. The germline CDR1 and CDR2 sequences are SGHRS and YFSETQ. The CDR3 sequence is 13 residues long. V was cut by 4 bases and J by 6 bases, with 14 bases left in between. Full variable domain (remainder filled in from reference TRBV5-1 and TRBJ2-7): KAGVTQTPRYLIKTRGQQVTLSCSPISGHRSVSWYQQTPGQGLQFLFEYFSETQRNKGNFPGRFSGRQFSNSRSEMNVSTLELGDSALYLCASSEAGGGEQYFGPGTRLTVT.

This chain connects TRBV4-3 to TRBJ2-7; tentative D call: TRBD1 (5 bases). The CDR3 consists of 14 residues. V dropped 0 bases and J dropped 4 bases, with 10 bases sitting between them. Germline values: CDR1 LGHNA, CDR2 YSLEER. Written as DNA, the CDR3 is TGCGCCAGCAGCCAAGAGGTAGGGGCATACGAGCAGTACTTC. This gives the protein CASSQEVGAYEQYF.

The chain joins TRBV25-1 to TRBJ2-2; 7 nucleotides agree with TRBD1. CDR1 MGHDK and CDR2 SYGVNS come from the germline V gene. V was pared by 5 bases and J by 3 bases, with 12 bases of the junction left unmatched. This CDR3 is 17 amino acids long. The CDR3 region is CASSTRQGRSDTGELFF. CDR3 nucleotides: TGTGCCAGCAGTACAAGACAGGGAAGATCGGACACCGGGGAGCTGTTTTTT.

This clone has a single count. This chain joins TRBV18 and TRBJ2-1; TRBD2 matches at 7 bases. V trimming: 3 bases; J trimming: 2 bases; junction bases outside the gene matches: 4. CDR3 length: 15 residues. Germline V gives CDR1 KGHSH, CDR2 LQKENI. The CDR3 spells CASSPQRGPYNEQFF. DNA for the CDR3: TGTGCCAGCTCACCGCAGCGGGGCCCCTACAATGAGCAGTTCTTC. Full variable domain (missing parts from reference TRBV18 and TRBJ2-1): NAGVMQNPRHLVRRRGQEARLRCSPMKGHSHVYWYRQLPEEGLKFMVYLQKENIIDESGMPKERFSAEFPKEGPSILRIQQVVRGDSAAYFCASSPQRGPYNEQFFGPGTRLTVL.

This sequence joins TRBV5-4 and TRBJ2-4; D unclear. The length of the CDR3 is 14 residues. Germline-derived CDR1 and CDR2 are SGHNT and YYREEE (reference sequence). The germline V and J ends were trimmed by 0 bases and 8 bases, with 12 bases remaining between them. In DNA form, the CDR3 reads TGTGCCAGCAGCTTGGCCAAAAACGAGGACATTCAGTACTTC. Translation gives CASSLAKNEDIQYF.

The chain combines TRBV18 with TRBJ2-7; D is uncertain. This CDR3 has 12 amino acids. V was trimmed by 0 bases and J by 4 bases, leaving 4 bases between them. Germline CDR1 is KGHSH and CDR2 is LQKENI. The CDR3 region is CASSPPAYEQYF. The CDR3 nucleotides read TGTGCCAGCTCACCACCGGCTTACGAGCAGTACTTC.

This chain connects TRBV5-1 to TRBJ1-1; 7 bases map to TRBD1. The junction had 7 bases not matched to a gene; V was cut back by 4 bases and J by 1 base. Germline CDR1 is SGHRS and CDR2 is YFSETQ. The CDR3 runs to 15 residues. The CDR3 loop is CASSLTGTRNTEAFF. DNA for the CDR3: TGCGCCAGCAGCCTGACAGGGACGCGGAACACTGAAGCTTTCTTT.

V gene TRBV28 combines with J gene TRBJ2-2; 8 bases match TRBD1. Looked up from germline, CDR1 is MDHEN and CDR2 is SYDVKM. The CDR3 extends over 16 amino acids. Trimming at V came to 6 bases and at J to 1 base, leaving 7 bases not matched to a gene. CDR3 sequence: CASSRTGTGNTGELFF. CDR3 nucleotides: TGTGCCAGCAGCCGAACCGGGACAGGGAACACCGGGGAGCTGTTTTTT.

The V and J genes are TRBV10-3 and TRBJ1-5; TRBD1 is a possible D gene (5 bases). V lost 3 bases to trimming and J lost 6 bases, with 9 bases between them. Germline assignment: CDR1 ENHRY and CDR2 SYGVKD. The CDR3 covers 13 residues. CDR3 sequence (DNA): TGTGCCATCAGTGAATTCGACAGTCAGCCCCAGCATTTT. This encodes CAISEFDSQPQHF.

V gene TRBV15 combines with J gene TRBJ1-4; a possible D gene is TRBD1 (5 bases). Trimming left V 3 bases short and J 7 bases short, with 24 bases between. CDR1 and CDR2 (germline): LNHNV, YYDKDF (reference sequence). This CDR3 is built from 18 residues. Here the CDR3 DNA reads TGTGCCACCAGCAGTGATGGCACGAGCGGCAGGGTGGTTGAAAAACTGTTTTTT. Protein sequence: CATSSDGTSGRVVEKLFF. The whole variable domain, remainder taken from reference TRBV15 and TRBJ1-4, is DAMVIQNPRYQVTQFGKPVTLSCSQTLNHNVMYWYQQKSSQAPKLLFHYYDKDFNNEADTPDNFQSRRPNTSFCFLDIRSPGLGDTAMYLCATSSDGTSGRVVEKLFFGSGTQLSVL.

The chain joins TRBV7-9 to TRBJ2-5, with TRBD1 matching over 8 bases. V was clipped by 5 bases and J by 3 bases; unmatched bases: 5. The CDR3 loop spans 14 amino acids. Germline V gene sequence: CDR1 SEHNR, CDR2 FQNEAQ (reference sequence). In DNA, the CDR3 is TGTGCCAGCAGCCCACAGGGGGGCGAAGAGACCCAGTACTTC. Translated: CASSPQGGEETQYF.

The chain is built from TRBV5-1 and TRBJ2-2; no definite D call. The CDR3 loop spans 17 amino acids. CDR1 and CDR2 from the germline V gene are SGHRS and YFSETQ. V lost 4 bases, J lost 1 base, and 17 bases lay in between. The CDR3, as DNA: TGCGCCAGCAGCCCAGGCCTCGGGTCGATGAACACCGGGGAGCTGTTTTTT. Its translation: CASSPGLGSMNTGELFF.

The chain's CDR3 is CASSYQTVRNTEAFF. As DNA, the CDR3 is TGTGCCAGCAGCTACCAGACAGTTAGGAACACTGAAGCTTTCTTT. The chain employs TRBV7-8 and TRBJ1-1; D might be TRBD1 (5 bases). This CDR3 is built from 15 residues. V lost 4 bases, J lost 1 base, and 13 bases lay in between. Germline assignment: CDR1 SGHVS and CDR2 FQNEAQ.

The chain recombines TRBV2 with TRBJ2-5; TRBD1 or TRBD2 may be the D gene (5 bases each). The germline V and J ends were trimmed by 5 bases and 5 bases, with 15 bases remaining between them. The germline CDR1 and CDR2 sequences are SNHLY and FYNNEI. The CDR3 length is 14 residues. The CDR3 loop is CASSQRFGAETQYF. The CDR3, as DNA: TGTGCCAGCAGTCAAAGGTTCGGGGCGGAGACCCAGTACTTC.

This rearrangement joins TRBV7-9 to TRBJ2-7; a weak D match, TRBD1 (5 bases). This CDR3 is built from 13 residues. Trimming cost V 4 bases and J 2 bases, with 9 bases left between them. Germline assignment: CDR1 SEHNR and CDR2 FQNEAQ (reference sequence). The CDR3 spells CASSSYRTYEQYF. The CDR3 nucleotides read TGTGCCAGCAGCTCCTACAGGACCTACGAGCAGTACTTC.

This sequence joins TRBV5-8 and TRBJ1-2, with D unresolved. Trimming stripped 4 bases from V and 4 bases from J, with 20 bases between. This CDR3 has 16 residues. The germline V gene has CDR1 SGHTS and CDR2 YDEGEE. CDR3 residues: CASSPRHQPSPYGYTF. The CDR3, as DNA: TGTGCCAGCAGCCCCCGACACCAGCCCTCACCCTATGGCTACACCTTC.